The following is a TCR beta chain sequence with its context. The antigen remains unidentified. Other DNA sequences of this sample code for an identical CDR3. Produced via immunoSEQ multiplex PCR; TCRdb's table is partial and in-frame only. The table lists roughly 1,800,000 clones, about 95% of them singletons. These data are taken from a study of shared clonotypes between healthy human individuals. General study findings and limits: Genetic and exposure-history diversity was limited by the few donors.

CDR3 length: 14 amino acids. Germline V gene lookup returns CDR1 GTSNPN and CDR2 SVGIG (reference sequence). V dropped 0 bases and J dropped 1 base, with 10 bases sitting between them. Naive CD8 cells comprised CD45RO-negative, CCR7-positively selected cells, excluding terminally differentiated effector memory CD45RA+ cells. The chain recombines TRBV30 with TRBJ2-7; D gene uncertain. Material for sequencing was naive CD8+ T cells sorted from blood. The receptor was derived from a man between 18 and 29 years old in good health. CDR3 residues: CAWSVASGSYEQYF. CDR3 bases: TGTGCCTGGAGTGTAGCCTCTGGATCCTACGAGCAGTACTTC.